This TCR beta chain was observed in a study of control samples from healthy donors and cancer patients. Libraries were prepared by immunoSEQ multiplex PCR; TCRdb keeps only in-frame clonotypes and omits some of them. The sample has 150,000 to 200,000 clones. CDR3 size: 13 residues. Trimming cost V 6 bases and J 8 bases, with 16 bases left between them. From germline, CDR1 is KGHSH and CDR2 LQKENI. Sequenced sample: blood. This chain links TRBV18 with TRBJ1-2, with TRBD1 as a possible D gene (5 bases). The sequence was obtained from a woman aged 25 to 39 in good health. The CDR3 nucleotides read TGTGCCAGCTCTCCGGACACGAAGGTGGGCTACACCTTC. This encodes CASSPDTKVGYTF. The full variable domain, rest sourced from reference TRBV18 and TRBJ1-2, is NAGVMQNPRHLVRRRGQEARLRCSPMKGHSHVYWYRQLPEEGLKFMVYLQKENIIDESGMPKERFSAEFPKEGPSILRIQQVVRGDSAAYFCASSPDTKVGYTFGSGTRLTVV.